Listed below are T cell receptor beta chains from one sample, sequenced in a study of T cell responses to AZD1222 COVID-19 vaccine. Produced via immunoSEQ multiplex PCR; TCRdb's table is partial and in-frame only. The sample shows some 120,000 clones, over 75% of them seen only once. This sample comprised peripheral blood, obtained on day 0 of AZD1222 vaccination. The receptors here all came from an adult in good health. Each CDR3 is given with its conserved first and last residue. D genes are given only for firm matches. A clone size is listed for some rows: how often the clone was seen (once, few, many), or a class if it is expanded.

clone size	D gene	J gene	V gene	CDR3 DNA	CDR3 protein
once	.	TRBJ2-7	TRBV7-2	TGTGCCAGCAGCTTAGCGAGATGGGGCTCCTACGAGCAGTACTTC	CASSLARWGSYEQYF
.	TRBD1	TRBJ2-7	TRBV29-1	TGCAGCGTTCTAGGGACAGCCTCCTACGAGCAGTACTTC	CSVLGTASYEQYF
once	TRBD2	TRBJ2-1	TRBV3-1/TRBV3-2	TGTGCCAGCAGCCAAGGGGTAGCGGGAAGCTCCTACAATGAGCAGTTCTTC	CASSQGVAGSSYNEQFF
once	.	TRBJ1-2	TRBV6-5	TGTGCCAGCAGTTACTCGATTACGTTCCCCTATGGCTACACCTTC	CASSYSITFPYGYTF
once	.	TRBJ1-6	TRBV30	TGTGCCTGGGCTGACAGGCGGAATTCACCCCTCCACTTT	CAWADRRNSPLHF
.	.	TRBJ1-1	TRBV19	TGTGCCAGTAGTATATGGGTGAACACTGAAGCTTTCTTT	CASSIWVNTEAFF
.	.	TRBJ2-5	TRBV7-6	TGTGCCAGCAGCGGGGAGACCCAGTACTTC	CASSGETQYF
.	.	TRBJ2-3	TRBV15	TGTGCCACCGATGCGGGTTTACAAAGCTCGCGATCAGATACGCAGTATTTT	CATDAGLQSSRSDTQYF
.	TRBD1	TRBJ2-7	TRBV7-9	TGTGCCAGCAGCGCAGTACACAGGGGGATCTACGAGCAGTACTTC	CASSAVHRGIYEQYF
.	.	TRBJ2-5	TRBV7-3	TGTGCCAGCAGCCCTAGGGGAGTCCAGGGATTCGGGAAAGAGACCCAGTACTTC	CASSPRGVQGFGKETQYF
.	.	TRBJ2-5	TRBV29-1	TGCAGCGGGCGTAATCAAGAGACCCAGTACTTC	CSGRNQETQYF
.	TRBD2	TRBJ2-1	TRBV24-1	TGTGCCACCAGTGGGACTAGCGGGACCACTAGCTCCTACAATGAGCAGTTCTTC	CATSGTSGTTSSYNEQFF
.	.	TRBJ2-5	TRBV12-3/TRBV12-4	TGTGCCAGCAGTTTTAACAACCAAGAGACCCAGTACTTC	CASSFNNQETQYF
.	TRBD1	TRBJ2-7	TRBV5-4	TGTGCCAGCAGCTTGTGGGACAGGGCGGTCGAGCAGTACTTC	CASSLWDRAVEQYF
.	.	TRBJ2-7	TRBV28	.	CASSFHPMSSTSSSEQYF
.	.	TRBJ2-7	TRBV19	TGTGCCAGTAGTACCCTCCGGGGGGCCCTGGTGAGCGAGCAGTACTTC	CASSTLRGALVSEQYF